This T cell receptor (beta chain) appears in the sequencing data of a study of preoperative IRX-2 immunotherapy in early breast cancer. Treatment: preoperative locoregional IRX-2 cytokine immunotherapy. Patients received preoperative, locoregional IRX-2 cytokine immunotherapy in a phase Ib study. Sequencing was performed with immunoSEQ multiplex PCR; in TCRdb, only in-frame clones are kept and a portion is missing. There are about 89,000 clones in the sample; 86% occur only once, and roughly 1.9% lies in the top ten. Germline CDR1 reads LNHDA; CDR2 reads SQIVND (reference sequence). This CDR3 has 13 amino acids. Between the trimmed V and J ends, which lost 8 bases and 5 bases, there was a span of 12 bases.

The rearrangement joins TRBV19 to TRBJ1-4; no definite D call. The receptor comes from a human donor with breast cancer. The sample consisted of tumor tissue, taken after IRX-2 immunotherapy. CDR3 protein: CASSITLNEKLFF. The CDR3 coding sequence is TGTGCCAGTTCTATAACTCTAAATGAAAAACTGTTTTTT.